Described below is a single T cell receptor beta chain sequence and its context. Its target is not known. Germline values: CDR1 DFQATT, CDR2 SNEGSKA (reference sequence). The V end lost 7 bases, the J end lost 3 bases, and 12 bases lay between the germline ends. CDR3 length: 12 residues. This specimen belongs to a study of vaccination and CD4 T cells after COVID-19. Study as a whole: Six male and four female convalescents took part, two of them Hispanic. The authors used overlapping spike peptides from SARS-CoV-2, HCoV-NL63, HCoV-OC43 and HCoV-229E to stimulate cells. Between diagnosis and the drawing of post-COVID samples lay a median around 100 days (range 35 to 161).

Treatment defined: roughly 10-day PBMC culture with coronavirus spike peptide pools or control peptides (ViraFEST assay). The assay that was used to sequence DNA from cultured CD4+ T cells was the Oncomine TCR Beta short-read assay. TCRdb re-called the PCR reads with MiXCR, one entry per CDR3 protein. This sample has around 12,000 distinct CDR3 sequences; 65% to 85% occur once, and the top ten carry 20% to 25%. Study results and caveats: Among reactive clones from convalescent patients, a median about 83% appeared only post-vaccination.

This chain connects TRBV20-1 to TRBJ2-5; D is possibly TRBD1 (5 bases). Sequenced sample: CD4+ T cells from blood, cultured in vitro. The sequence came from a human donor who had recovered from COVID-19. The CDR3 reads CSVVRGEETQYF. CDR3 in DNA: TGCAGTGTTGTAAGGGGCGAAGAGACCCAGTACTTC.